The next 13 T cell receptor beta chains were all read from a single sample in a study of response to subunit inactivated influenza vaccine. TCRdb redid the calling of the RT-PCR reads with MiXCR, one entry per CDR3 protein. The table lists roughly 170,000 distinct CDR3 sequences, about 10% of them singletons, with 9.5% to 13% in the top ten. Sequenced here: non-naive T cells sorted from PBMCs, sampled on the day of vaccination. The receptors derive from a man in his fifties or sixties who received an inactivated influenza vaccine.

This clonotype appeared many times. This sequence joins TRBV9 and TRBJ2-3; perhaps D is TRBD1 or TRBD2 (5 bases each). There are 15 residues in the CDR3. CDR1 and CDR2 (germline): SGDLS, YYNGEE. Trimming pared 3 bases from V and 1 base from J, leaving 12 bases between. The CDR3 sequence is CASSGTPGRTDTQYF. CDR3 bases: TGTGCCAGCAGCGGTACACCGGGACGCACAGATACGCAGTATTTT.

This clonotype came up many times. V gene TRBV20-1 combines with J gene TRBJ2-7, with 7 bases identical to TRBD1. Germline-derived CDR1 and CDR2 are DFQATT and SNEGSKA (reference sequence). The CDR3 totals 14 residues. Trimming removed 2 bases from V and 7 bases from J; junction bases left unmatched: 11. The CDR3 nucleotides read TGCAGTGCTAGACCCCGACAGGGATTGCGGGAGCAGTACTTC. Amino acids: CSARPRQGLREQYF.

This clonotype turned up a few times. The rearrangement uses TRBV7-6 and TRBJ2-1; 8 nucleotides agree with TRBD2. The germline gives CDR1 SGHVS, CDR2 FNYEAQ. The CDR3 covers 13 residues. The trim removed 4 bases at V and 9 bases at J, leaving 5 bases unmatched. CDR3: CASSSFGGGEQFF. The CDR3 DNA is TGTGCCAGCAGCTCCTTCGGGGGGGGTGAGCAGTTCTTC.

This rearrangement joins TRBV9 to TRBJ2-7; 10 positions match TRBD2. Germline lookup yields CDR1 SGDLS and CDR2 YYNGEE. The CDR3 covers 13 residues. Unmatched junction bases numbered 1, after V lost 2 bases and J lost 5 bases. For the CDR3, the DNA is TGTGCCAGCAGCGTTGGGACTAGCGACGAGCAGTACTTC. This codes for CASSVGTSDEQYF. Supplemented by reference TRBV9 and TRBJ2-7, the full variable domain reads DSGVTQTPKHLITATGQRVTLRCSPRSGDLSVYWYQQSLDQGLQFLIQYYNGEERAKGNILERFSAQQFPDLHSELNLSSLELGDSALYFCASSVGTSDEQYFGPGTRLTVT.

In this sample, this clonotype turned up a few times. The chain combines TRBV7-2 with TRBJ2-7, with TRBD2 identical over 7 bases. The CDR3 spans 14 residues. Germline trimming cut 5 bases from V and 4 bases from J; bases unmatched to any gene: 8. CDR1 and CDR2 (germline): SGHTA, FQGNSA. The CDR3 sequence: CASSPRSGDYEQYF. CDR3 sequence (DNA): TGTGCCAGCAGCCCCCGCAGCGGGGATTACGAGCAGTACTTC.

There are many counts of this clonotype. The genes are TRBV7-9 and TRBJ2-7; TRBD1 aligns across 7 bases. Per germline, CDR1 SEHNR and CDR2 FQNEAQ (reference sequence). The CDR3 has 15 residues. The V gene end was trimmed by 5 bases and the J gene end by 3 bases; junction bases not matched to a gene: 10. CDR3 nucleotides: TGTGCCAGCAGCCCAATACAGGGGTTAGTCTACGAGCAGTACTTC. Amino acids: CASSPIQGLVYEQYF.

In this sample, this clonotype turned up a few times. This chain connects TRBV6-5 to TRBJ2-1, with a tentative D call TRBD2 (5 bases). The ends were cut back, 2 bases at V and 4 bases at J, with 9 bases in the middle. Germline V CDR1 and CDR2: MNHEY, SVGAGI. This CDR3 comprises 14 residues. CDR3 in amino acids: CASSYTREYNEQFF. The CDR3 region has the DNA TGTGCCAGCAGTTACACTAGGGAGTACAATGAGCAGTTCTTC.

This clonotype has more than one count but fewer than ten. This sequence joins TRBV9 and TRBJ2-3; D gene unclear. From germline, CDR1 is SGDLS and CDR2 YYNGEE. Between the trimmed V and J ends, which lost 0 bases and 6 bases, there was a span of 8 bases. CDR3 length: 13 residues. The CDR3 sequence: CASSVAPGDTQYF. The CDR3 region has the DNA TGTGCCAGCAGCGTAGCTCCGGGCGATACGCAGTATTTT.

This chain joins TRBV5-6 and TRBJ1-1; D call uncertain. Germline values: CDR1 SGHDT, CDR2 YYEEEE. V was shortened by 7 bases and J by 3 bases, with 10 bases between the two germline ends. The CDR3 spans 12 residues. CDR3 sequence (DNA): TGTGCCAGCGCAAAGCAGGACACTGAAGCTTTCTTT. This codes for CASAKQDTEAFF.

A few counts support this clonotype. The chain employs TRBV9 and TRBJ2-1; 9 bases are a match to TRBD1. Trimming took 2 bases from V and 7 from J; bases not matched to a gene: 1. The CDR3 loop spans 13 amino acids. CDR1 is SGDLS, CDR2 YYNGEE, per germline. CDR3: CASSVDRGNEQFF. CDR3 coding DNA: TGTGCCAGCAGCGTGGACAGGGGAAATGAGCAGTTCTTC. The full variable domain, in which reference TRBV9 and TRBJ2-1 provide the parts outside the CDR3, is DSGVTQTPKHLITATGQRVTLRCSPRSGDLSVYWYQQSLDQGLQFLIQYYNGEERAKGNILERFSAQQFPDLHSELNLSSLELGDSALYFCASSVDRGNEQFFGPGTRLTVL.

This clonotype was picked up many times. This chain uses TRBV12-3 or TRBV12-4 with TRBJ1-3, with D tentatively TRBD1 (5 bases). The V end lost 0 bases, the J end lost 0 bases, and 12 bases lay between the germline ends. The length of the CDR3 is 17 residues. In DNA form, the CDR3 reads TGTGCCAGCAGTTTAGCGCCAGTAGGGGCCTCTGGAAACACCATATATTTT. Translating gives CASSLAPVGASGNTIYF.

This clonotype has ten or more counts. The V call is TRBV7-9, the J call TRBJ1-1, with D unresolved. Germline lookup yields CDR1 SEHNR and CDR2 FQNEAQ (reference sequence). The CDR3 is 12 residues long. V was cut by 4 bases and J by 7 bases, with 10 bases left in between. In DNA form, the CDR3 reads TGTGCCAGCAGCTGGGCTTTAGGTGAAGCTTTCTTT. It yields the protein CASSWALGEAFF.

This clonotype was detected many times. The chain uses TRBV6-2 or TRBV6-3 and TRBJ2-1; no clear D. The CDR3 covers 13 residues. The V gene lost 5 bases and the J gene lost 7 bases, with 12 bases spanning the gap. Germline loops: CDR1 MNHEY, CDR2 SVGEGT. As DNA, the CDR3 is TGTGCCAGCAGTCCGGAGAAATCGAATGAGCAGTTCTTC. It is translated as CASSPEKSNEQFF.